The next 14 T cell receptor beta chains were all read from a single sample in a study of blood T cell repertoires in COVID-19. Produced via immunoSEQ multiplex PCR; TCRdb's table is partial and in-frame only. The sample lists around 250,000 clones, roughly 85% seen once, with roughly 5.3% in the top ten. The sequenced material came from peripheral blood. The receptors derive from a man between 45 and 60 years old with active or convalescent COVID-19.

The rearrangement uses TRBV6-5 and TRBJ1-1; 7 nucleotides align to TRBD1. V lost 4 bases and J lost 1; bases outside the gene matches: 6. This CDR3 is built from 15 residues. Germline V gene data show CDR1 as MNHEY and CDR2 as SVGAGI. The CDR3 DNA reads TGTGCCAGCAGTTCCCCCCGACAGGGGAACACTGAAGCTTTCTTT. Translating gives CASSSPRQGNTEAFF.

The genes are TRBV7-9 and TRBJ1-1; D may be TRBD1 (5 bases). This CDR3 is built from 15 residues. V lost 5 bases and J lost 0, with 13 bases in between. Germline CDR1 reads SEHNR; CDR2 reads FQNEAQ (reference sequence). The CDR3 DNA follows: TGTGCCAGCAGCGACGGGGGAAACATGAACACTGAAGCTTTCTTT. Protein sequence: CASSDGGNMNTEAFF.

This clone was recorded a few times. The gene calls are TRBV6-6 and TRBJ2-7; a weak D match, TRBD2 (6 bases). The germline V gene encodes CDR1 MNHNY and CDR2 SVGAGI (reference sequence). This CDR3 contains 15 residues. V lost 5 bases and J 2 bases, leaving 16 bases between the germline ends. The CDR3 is CASSIGGLQTYEQYF. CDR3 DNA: TGTGCCAGCAGTATCGGAGGGCTTCAAACCTACGAGCAGTACTTC.

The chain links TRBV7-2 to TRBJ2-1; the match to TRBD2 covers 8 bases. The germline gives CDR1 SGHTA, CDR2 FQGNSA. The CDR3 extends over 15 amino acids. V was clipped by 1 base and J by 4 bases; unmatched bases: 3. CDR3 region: CASSLEEREYNEQFF. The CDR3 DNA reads TGTGCCAGCAGCTTAGAAGAGCGGGAGTACAATGAGCAGTTCTTC.

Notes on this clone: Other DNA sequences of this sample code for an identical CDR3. This chain's CDR3 is CAWSLGGGGYTF. CDR3 DNA sequence: TGTGCCTGGAGTTTAGGGGGCGGTGGCTACACCTTC. The chain carries TRBV30 and TRBJ1-2, with 7 bases matching TRBD1. This CDR3 contains 12 residues. The junction had 4 bases not matched to a gene; V was cut back by 2 bases and J by 7 bases. Germline loops: CDR1 GTSNPN, CDR2 SVGIG (reference sequence).

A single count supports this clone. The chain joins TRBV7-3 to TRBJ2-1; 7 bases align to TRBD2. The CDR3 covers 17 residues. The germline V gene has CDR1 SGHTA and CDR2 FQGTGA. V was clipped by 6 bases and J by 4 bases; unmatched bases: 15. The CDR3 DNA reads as TGTGCCAGCAGTCGTAAGGGTCTTCCTAGCGGTTACAATGAGCAGTTCTTC. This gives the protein CASSRKGLPSGYNEQFF.

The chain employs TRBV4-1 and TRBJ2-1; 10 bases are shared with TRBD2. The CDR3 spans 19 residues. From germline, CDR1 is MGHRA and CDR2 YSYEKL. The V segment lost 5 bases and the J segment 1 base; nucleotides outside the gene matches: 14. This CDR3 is CASSARLVAGGLSYNEQFF. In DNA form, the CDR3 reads TGCGCCAGCAGCGCCCGGTTAGTAGCGGGAGGCCTTTCCTACAATGAGCAGTTCTTC.

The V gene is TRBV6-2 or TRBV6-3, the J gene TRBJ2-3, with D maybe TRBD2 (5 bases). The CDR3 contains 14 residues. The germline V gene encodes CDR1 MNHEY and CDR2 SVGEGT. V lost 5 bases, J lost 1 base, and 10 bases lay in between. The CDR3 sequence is CASSRDLGTDTQYF. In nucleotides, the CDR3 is TGTGCCAGCAGTCGGGATTTGGGCACAGATACGCAGTATTTT.

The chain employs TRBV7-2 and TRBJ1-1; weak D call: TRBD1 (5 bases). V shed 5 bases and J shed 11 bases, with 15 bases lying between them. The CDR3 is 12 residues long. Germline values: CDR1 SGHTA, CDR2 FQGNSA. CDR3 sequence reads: CASSRLGAPAFF. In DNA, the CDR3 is TGTGCCAGCAGCCGATTAGGGGCCCCGGCTTTCTTT. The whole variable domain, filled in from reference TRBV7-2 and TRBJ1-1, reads GAGVSQSPSNKVTEKGKDVELRCDPISGHTALYWYRQSLGQGLEFLIYFQGNSAPDKSGLPSDRFSAERTGGSVSTLTIQRTQQEDSAVYLCASSRLGAPAFFGQGTRLTVV.

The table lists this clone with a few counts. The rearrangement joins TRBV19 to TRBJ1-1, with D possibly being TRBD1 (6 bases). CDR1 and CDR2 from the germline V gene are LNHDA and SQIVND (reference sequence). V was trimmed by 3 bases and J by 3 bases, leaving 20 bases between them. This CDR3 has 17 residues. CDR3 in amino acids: CASSMAGTNWFDTEAFF. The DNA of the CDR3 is TGTGCCAGTAGTATGGCAGGGACAAATTGGTTTGACACTGAAGCTTTCTTT.

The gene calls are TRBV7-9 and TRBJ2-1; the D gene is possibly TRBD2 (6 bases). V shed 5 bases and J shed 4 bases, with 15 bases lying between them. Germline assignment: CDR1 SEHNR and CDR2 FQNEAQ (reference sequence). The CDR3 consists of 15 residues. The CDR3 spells CASSAPGGRYNEQFF. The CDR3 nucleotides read TGTGCCAGCAGCGCCCCCGGGGGTAGGTACAATGAGCAGTTCTTC.

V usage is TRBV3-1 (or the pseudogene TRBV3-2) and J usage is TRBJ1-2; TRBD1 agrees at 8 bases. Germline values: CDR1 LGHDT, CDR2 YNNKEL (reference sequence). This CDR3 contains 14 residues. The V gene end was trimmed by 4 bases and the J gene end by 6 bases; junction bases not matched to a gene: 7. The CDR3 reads CASSLQTGEDGYTF. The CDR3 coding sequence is TGTGCCAGCAGCCTTCAGACAGGGGAGGATGGCTACACCTTC.

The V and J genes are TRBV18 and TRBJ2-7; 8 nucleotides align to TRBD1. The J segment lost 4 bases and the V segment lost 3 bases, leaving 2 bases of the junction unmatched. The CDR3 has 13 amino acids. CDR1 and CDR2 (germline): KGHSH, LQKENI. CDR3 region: CASSPQGAYEQYF. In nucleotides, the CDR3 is TGTGCCAGCTCACCGCAGGGGGCTTACGAGCAGTACTTC.

The CDR3 loop is CASSFGLLMHNEQFF. The CDR3 DNA follows: TGCGCCAGCAGCTTTGGACTTTTGATGCACAATGAGCAGTTCTTC. The rearrangement joins TRBV5-1 to TRBJ2-1; possible D gene TRBD2, 5 bases. This CDR3 is built from 15 residues. Trimming shortened V by 2 bases and J by 5 bases, and 14 bases separated the two germline ends. CDR1 is SGHRS, CDR2 YFSETQ, per germline.